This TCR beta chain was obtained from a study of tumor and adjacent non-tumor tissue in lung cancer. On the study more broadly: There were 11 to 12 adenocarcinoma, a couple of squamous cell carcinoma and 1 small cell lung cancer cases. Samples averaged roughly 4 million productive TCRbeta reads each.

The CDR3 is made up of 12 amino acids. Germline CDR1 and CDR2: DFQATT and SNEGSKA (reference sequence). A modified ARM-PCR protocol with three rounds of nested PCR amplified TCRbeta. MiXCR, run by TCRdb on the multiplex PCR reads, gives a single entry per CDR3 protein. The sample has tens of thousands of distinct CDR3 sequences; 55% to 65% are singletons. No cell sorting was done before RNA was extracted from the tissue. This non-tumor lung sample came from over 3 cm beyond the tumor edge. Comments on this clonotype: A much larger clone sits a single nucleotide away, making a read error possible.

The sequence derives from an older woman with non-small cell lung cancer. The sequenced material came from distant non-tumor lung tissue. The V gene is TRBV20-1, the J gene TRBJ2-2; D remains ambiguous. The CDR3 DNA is TGCAATGCTAGAGATCCCACCGGGGAGCTGTTTTTT. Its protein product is CNARDPTGELFF.